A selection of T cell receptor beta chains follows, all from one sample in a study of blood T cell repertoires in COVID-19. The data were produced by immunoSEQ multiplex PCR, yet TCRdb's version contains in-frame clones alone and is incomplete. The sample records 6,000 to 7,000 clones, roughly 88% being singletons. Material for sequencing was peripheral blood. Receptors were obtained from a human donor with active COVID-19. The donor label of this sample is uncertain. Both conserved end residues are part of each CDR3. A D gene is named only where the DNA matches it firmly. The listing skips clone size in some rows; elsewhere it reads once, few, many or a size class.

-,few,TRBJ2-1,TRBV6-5,TGTGCCAGCAGTTACGACGGGTTCTATGAGCAGTTCTTC,CASSYDGFYEQFF
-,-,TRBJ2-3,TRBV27,TGTGCCAGTAAACCGGGGGGCTTCACAGATACGCAGTATTTT,CASKPGGFTDTQYF
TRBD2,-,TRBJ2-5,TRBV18,TGTGCCAGCTCACAAGCGGGGGGTAACCAAGAGACCCAGTACTTC,CASSQAGGNQETQYF
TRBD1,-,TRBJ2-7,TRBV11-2,TGTGCCAGCAGCTCTGGGACAGGGGGCTGGCGGGAGCAGTACTTC,CASSSGTGGWREQYF
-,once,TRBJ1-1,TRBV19,TGTGCCAGTACCAACCCGAGGGAGTATACTGAAGCTTTCTTT,CASTNPREYTEAFF
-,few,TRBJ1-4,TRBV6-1,TGTGCCAGCAGTGAAACGTGGACAGCTTCAACTAATGAAAAACTGTTTTTT,CASSETWTASTNEKLFF
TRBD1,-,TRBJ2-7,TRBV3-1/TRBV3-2,TGTGCCAGCAGCCAAGATATGGACAGGGGATCCTACGAGCAGTACTTC,CASSQDMDRGSYEQYF
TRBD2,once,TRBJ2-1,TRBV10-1,TGCGCCAGCAGTGAAACGAGCGGGGGGAAAAATGAGCAGTTCTTC,CASSETSGGKNEQFF
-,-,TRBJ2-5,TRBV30,TGTGCCTGGAGTTGGCGGGGTCAAGAGACCCAGTACTTC,CAWSWRGQETQYF
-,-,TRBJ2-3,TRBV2,TGTGCCAGCAGTGTAAAAGCCGATACGCAGTATTTT,CASSVKADTQYF
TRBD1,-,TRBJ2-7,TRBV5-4,TGTGCCAGCAGCAGGGACAGGGGGCTCTACGAGCAGTACTTC,CASSRDRGLYEQYF
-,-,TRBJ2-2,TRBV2,TGTGCCAGCACCGCCGTCGGAGGGGTCGACACCGGGGAGCTGTTTTTT,CASTAVGGVDTGELFF
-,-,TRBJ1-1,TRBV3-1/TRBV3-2,TGTGCCAGCAGTCCCCAGATGAACACTGAAGCTTTCTTT,CASSPQMNTEAFF
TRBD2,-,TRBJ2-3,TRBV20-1,TGCAGTGCTAGTAGCGGGCTCTGGGGAACAGATACGCAGTATTTT,CSASSGLWGTDTQYF
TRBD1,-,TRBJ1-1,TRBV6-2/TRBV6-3,TGTGCCAGCAGTAAACCGGGACAGACGAACACTGAAGCTTTCTTT,CASSKPGQTNTEAFF
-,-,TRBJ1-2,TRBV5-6,TGTGCCAGCAGCTTGGAGCCCGGGACACCCTATGGCTACACCTTC,CASSLEPGTPYGYTF
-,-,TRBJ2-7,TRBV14,TGTGCCAGCAGCCAAGGACTGCCCGAGCAGTACTTC,CASSQGLPEQYF
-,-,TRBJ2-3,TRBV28,TGTGCCAGCAGTGCACGCGGCGGCACCACAGATACGCAGTATTTT,CASSARGGTTDTQYF
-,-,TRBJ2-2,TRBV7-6,TGTGCCAGCAGCTTAGCGGGGGGACTCAACACCGGGGAGCTGTTTTTT,CASSLAGGLNTGELFF
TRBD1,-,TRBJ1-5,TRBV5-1,TGCGCCAGCAGCTTGCGGACAGGGGATCAGCCCCAGCATTTT,CASSLRTGDQPQHF
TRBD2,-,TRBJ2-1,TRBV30,TGTGCCTGGAGTGGGACTAGCGTGCAAAATGAGCAGTTCTTC,CAWSGTSVQNEQFF
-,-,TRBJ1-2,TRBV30,TGTGCCTGGACCTCCCCGGGAACCTCCGGTGGCTACACCTTC,CAWTSPGTSGGYTF
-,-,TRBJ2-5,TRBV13,TGTGCCAGCAGCTCGCGCTCAGGACTACTACAAGAGACCCAGTACTTC,CASSSRSGLLQETQYF
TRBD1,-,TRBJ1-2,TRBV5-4,TGTGCCAGCAGCTCCCCTAGGACAGGGTCTGGCTACACCTTC,CASSSPRTGSGYTF
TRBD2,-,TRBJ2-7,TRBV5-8,TGTGCCAGCAGCTTGGCGGGGGGCGAGCAGTACTTC,CASSLAGGEQYF
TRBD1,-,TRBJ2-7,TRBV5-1,TGCGCCAGCAACCAGGGACAGGGTCCCTACGAGCAGTACTTC,CASNQGQGPYEQYF
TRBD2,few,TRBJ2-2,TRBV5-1,TGCGCCAGCAGCCGGGCTAGCGGGGAGTCCGTCGGGGAGCTGTTTTTT,CASSRASGESVGELFF
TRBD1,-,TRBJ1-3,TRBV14,TGTGCCAGCAGCCGACAGGGTGGGGTTGGAAACACCATATATTTT,CASSRQGGVGNTIYF
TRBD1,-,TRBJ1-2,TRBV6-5,TGTGCCAGCAGTATATTGACAGGGAACTATGGCTACACCTTC,CASSILTGNYGYTF
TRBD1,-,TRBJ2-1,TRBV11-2,TGTGCCAGCAGCTTATCACCGGGACAGGGGGCTTATAATGAGCAGTTCTTC,CASSLSPGQGAYNEQFF
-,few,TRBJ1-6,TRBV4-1,TGCGCCAGCAGCCAATCAGGGGCACGGTACGATTCACCCCTCCACTTT,CASSQSGARYDSPLHF